What follows is one T cell receptor beta chain and its context. This clonotype showed up just a few times. There is no known antigen for this receptor. No clone much larger than this one lies a single base away; base qualities are absent. The instrument given in TCRdb is Illumina HiSeq 1500. In TCRdb, the public reads were trimmed at Q25 with fastp and aligned with MiXCR, with productive beta chains retained. Identical CDR3 protein sequences are pooled into one entry, listed with their most common genes and DNA. For this sample the table gives approximately 56,000 distinct CDR3 sequences, of which 15% to 20% were detected only once. Jointly, the top ten make up about four fifths of the sample. This sample was included in a study of T cell repertoires in cytomegalovirus infection (dated by TCRdb to between 2017 and 2020). For context, the study as a whole: Recently identified HLA-C-restricted CMV epitopes, whose presentation resists viral immunomodulation, were targeted by peptide stimulations together with well-studied HLA-B-restricted epitopes. Donor HLA type was relevant to the analysis, as public TCR beta signatures indicated carriage of CMV infection together with the matching HLA type. Study-wide conclusions, independent of this receptor: In both this cohort and an independent approximately 400-donor cohort, the cumulative frequency of public TCR beta family members distinguished carriers of CMV infection plus the relevant HLA type. The ex vivo response was dominated by HLA-C-restricted CMV-specific TCR beta clonotypes, which also provided the single most frequent clonotype in two of eight donors.

The V end loses 0 bases and the J end loses 3 bases, and a stretch of 8 bases separates them. The CDR3 measures 14 amino acids from cysteine to phenylalanine. The retained sequence is limited to the CDR3, 42 bases, with the frame set at the first base. In the germline V gene, CDR1 corresponds to MGHRA and CDR2 to YSYEKL. This specimen's treatment or condition label, per the study, means: in vitro stimulation with specific CMV peptide epitopes to enrich CMV-specific T cells. This sequence originates from a human donor in good health (CMV status not recorded). Some clones in this sample may be carry-over from other donors' samples. The V and J genes are TRBV4-1 and TRBJ1-1, with the identity of the D gene unclear. The specimen comprised CD8+ T cells from cultured PBMCs, sampled from culture after CMV antigen stimulation. The CDR3 region reads CASSQDVVDTEAFF. The nucleotide sequence is TGCGCCAGCAGCCAAGACGTTGTAGACACTGAAGCTTTCTTT.